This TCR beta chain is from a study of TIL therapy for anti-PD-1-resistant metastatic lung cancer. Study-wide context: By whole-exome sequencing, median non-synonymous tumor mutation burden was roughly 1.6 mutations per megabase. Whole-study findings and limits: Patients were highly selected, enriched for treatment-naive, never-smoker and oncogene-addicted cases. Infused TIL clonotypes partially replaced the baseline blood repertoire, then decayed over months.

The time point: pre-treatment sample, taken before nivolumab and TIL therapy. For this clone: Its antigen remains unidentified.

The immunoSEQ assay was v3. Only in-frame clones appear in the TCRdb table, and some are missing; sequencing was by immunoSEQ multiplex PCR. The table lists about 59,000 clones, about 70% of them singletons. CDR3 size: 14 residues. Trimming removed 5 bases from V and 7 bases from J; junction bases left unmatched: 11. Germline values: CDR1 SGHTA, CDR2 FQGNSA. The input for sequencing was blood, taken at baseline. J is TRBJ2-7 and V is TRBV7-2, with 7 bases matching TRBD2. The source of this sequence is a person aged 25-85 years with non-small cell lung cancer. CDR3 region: CASSPGGFLREQYF. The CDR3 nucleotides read TGTGCCAGCAGCCCGGGAGGTTTCTTACGGGAGCAGTACTTC. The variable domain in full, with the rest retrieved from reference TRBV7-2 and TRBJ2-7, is GAGVSQSPSNKVTEKGKDVELRCDPISGHTALYWYRQSLGQGLEFLIYFQGNSAPDKSGLPSDRFSAERTGGSVSTLTIQRTQQEDSAVYLCASSPGGFLREQYFGPGTRLTVT.